This TCR beta chain comes out of a study of cytomegalovirus exposure and HLA in healthy donors. Overall study results and limits: At a 0.05 false discovery rate, a later analysis found around 17,000 TCR beta sequences to be associated with HLA alleles.

Both 60 Vbeta primers and 13 Jbeta primers went into the PCR. In the original workflow: Some 80 million unique TCR beta chains, about 12 million shared, were counted in a later analysis. This table comes from immunoSEQ multiplex PCR, and its TCRdb copy is limited to in-frame clones, with some not included. That table gives V, J and clone size, and the DNA gave D and trimming. This listing includes around 30,000 clones. The V gene's germline CDR1 is SNHLY and CDR2 FYNNEI. Between the trimmed V and J ends, which lost 10 bases and 0 bases, there was a span of 9 bases. This CDR3 has 12 amino acids. Turning to this clone: Its antigen is not known.

Nominal health characterized the donors when sampled, though unrecorded immune exposures were likely. The source material was PBMCs. The clonotype originates from a young man in good health and CMV-seronegative. The chain carries TRBV2 and TRBJ1-1, with D possibly TRBD1 on 5 matching bases. For the CDR3, the DNA is TGTGCCACGGGACTCTTGAACACTGAAGCTTTCTTT. Its protein is CATGLLNTEAFF.